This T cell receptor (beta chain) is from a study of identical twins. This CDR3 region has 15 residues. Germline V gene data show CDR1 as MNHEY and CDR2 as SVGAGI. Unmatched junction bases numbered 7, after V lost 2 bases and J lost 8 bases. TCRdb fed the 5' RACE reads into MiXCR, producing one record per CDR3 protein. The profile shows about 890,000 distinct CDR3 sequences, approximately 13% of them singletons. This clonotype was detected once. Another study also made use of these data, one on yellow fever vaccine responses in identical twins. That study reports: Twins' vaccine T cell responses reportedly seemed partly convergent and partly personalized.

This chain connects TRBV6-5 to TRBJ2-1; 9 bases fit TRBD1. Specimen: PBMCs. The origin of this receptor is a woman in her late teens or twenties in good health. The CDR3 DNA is TGTGCCAGCAGTTACAATGGACAGGGGAGAGATGAGCAGTTCTTC. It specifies CASSYNGQGRDEQFF.